Listed below are T cell receptor beta chains from one sample, sequenced in a study of blood T cell repertoires in COVID-19. Measured with immunoSEQ multiplex PCR; TCRdb has only the in-frame clones, and not every one. Of some 200,000 clones listed, 84% are singletons. Sequences were obtained from peripheral blood. These TCRs come from a man between 50 and 59 years old with active or convalescent COVID-19. CDR3s include the opening cysteine and the closing phenylalanine or tryptophan. The order of the fields is V gene, CDR3 protein.

v_gene: TRBV5-6; CDR3aa: CASSLEGGLNEKLFF
v_gene: TRBV29-1; CDR3aa: CSVEGGGKSYEQYF
v_gene: TRBV11-2; CDR3aa: CASSQVGGLRYYEQYF
v_gene: TRBV24-1; CDR3aa: CATSEATGTGVRHGYTF
v_gene: TRBV6-2/TRBV6-3; CDR3aa: CASSYDAGWGDTQYF
v_gene: TRBV9; CDR3aa: CASSVGLAGGPLSGELFF
v_gene: TRBV4-1; CDR3aa: CASSQGLAGDTQYF
v_gene: TRBV7-9; CDR3aa: CASSSTGIGEQYF
v_gene: TRBV28; CDR3aa: CASSLVGGSYNEQFF
v_gene: TRBV3-1/TRBV3-2; CDR3aa: CASSQDPGTGDEQYF
v_gene: TRBV21-1; CDR3aa: CASSPRGWATEAFF
v_gene: TRBV5-6; CDR3aa: CASSLEGRAAEAFF
v_gene: TRBV6-2/TRBV6-3; CDR3aa: CASSYGAGGHSPLHF
v_gene: TRBV6-6; CDR3aa: CASSRTGSSYNEQFF
v_gene: TRBV6-2/TRBV6-3; CDR3aa: CASSDPGLAYGYTF
v_gene: TRBV6-5; CDR3aa: CASSRPGQFYGYTF
v_gene: TRBV7-8; CDR3aa: CASSLVEGGANVLTF
v_gene: TRBV9; CDR3aa: CASSPGPGRSSYNEQFF
v_gene: TRBV7-8; CDR3aa: CASSGYLTGQGRDTQYF
v_gene: TRBV7-3; CDR3aa: CASSLGHRQSDEQFF
v_gene: TRBV5-1; CDR3aa: CASSSLTITYNEQFF
v_gene: TRBV2; CDR3aa: CASSRSGGDTDTQYF
v_gene: TRBV4-3; CDR3aa: CASSQAGRGANEQFF
v_gene: TRBV25-1; CDR3aa: CASSEQSYGYTF
v_gene: TRBV27; CDR3aa: CASIRQGGNEQFF
v_gene: TRBV7-9; CDR3aa: CASSSTDRGGYNEQFF
v_gene: TRBV29-1; CDR3aa: CSVGLPGQGYEQYF
v_gene: TRBV2; CDR3aa: CASSEVGSSYEQYF
v_gene: TRBV5-1; CDR3aa: CASSQGGQANEAFF
v_gene: TRBV13; CDR3aa: CASSRGAIDGYTF
v_gene: TRBV4-1; CDR3aa: CASSQAGQGVYGYTF
v_gene: TRBV7-9; CDR3aa: CASSFAGSTGELFF
v_gene: TRBV28; CDR3aa: CASSSLDRGLGNTIYF
v_gene: TRBV6-2/TRBV6-3; CDR3aa: CASSYLQGAQGAFF
v_gene: TRBV19; CDR3aa: CASSSRQGSNQPQHF
v_gene: TRBV2; CDR3aa: CASSDREIAYNSPLHF
v_gene: TRBV7-2; CDR3aa: CASSLGLGGLYGYTF
v_gene: TRBV24-1; CDR3aa: CATSDFGQGSLADTQYF
v_gene: TRBV13; CDR3aa: CASSSGWWRDAFF
v_gene: TRBV6-5; CDR3aa: CASSSGSSFGGYTF
v_gene: TRBV5-1; CDR3aa: CASSLARTAMNTEAFF
v_gene: TRBV7-8; CDR3aa: CASSHRTGEKLFF
v_gene: TRBV27; CDR3aa: CASSLAGAGTDTQYF
v_gene: TRBV28; CDR3aa: CASSQAGSSYEQYF
v_gene: TRBV15; CDR3aa: CATSVDRNYGYTF
v_gene: TRBV19; CDR3aa: CASRISGTYGYTF
v_gene: TRBV11-2; CDR3aa: CASSSNRAGNTIYF